Listed below are T cell receptor beta chains from one sample, sequenced in a study of blood T cell repertoires in COVID-19. TCRdb's table, derived via immunoSEQ multiplex PCR, lists solely in-frame clones and lacks some. The table records over 70,000 clones, approximately 93% of them present only once. Sample: peripheral blood. These receptors were collected from a man in his forties or fifties with COVID-19, enrolled during active disease. The CDR3 runs from the conserved cysteine through the conserved F or W. D genes are given only for firm matches. Clone size, where shown, is once, few, many, or a class for clones that have expanded.

>TRBJ2-7|-|TRBV6-2/TRBV6-3|14|TRBD1
CASSHRDRGLEQYF
TGTGCCAGCAGTCACCGGGACAGGGGGCTCGAGCAGTACTTC
>TRBJ2-7|-|TRBV6-2/TRBV6-3|16|TRBD2
CASSYGLAGGRYEQYF
TGTGCCAGCAGTTACGGTCTAGCGGGAGGGCGTTACGAGCAGTACTTC
>TRBJ2-3|-|TRBV5-6|14|-
CASSFGRGGDTQYF
TGTGCCAGCAGCTTCGGAAGGGGTGGGGATACGCAGTATTTT
>TRBJ2-1|-|TRBV4-1|12|-
CASSHNRYEQFF
TGCGCCAGCAGCCACAACCGGTATGAGCAGTTCTTC
>TRBJ2-5|-|TRBV2|14|-
CASRTGVYQETQYF
TGTGCCAGCAGAACAGGAGTCTACCAAGAGACCCAGTACTTC
>TRBJ1-1|-|TRBV28|14|-
CASSLQGRYTEAFF
TGTGCCAGCAGTTTACAGGGCCGATACACTGAAGCTTTCTTT
>TRBJ2-3|once|TRBV6-1|11|-
CASSDSATQYF
TGTGCCAGCAGTGATAGCGCCACGCAGTATTTT
>TRBJ1-2|-|TRBV27|14|TRBD1
CASSPRTGDWGYTF
TGTGCCAGCAGTCCCCGGACAGGGGACTGGGGCTACACCTTC
>TRBJ2-2|-|TRBV28|16|TRBD2
CASSPGTSGRTGELFF
TGTGCCAGCAGCCCTGGGACTAGCGGGAGGACCGGGGAGCTGTTTTTT
>TRBJ2-3|-|TRBV24-1|14|-
CATSDLGSTDTQYF
TGTGCCACCAGTGATTTGGGCAGCACAGATACGCAGTATTTT
>TRBJ2-7|-|TRBV6-4|14|TRBD1
CASTLTGASYEQYF
TGTGCCAGCACCCTGACAGGGGCGTCCTACGAGCAGTACTTC